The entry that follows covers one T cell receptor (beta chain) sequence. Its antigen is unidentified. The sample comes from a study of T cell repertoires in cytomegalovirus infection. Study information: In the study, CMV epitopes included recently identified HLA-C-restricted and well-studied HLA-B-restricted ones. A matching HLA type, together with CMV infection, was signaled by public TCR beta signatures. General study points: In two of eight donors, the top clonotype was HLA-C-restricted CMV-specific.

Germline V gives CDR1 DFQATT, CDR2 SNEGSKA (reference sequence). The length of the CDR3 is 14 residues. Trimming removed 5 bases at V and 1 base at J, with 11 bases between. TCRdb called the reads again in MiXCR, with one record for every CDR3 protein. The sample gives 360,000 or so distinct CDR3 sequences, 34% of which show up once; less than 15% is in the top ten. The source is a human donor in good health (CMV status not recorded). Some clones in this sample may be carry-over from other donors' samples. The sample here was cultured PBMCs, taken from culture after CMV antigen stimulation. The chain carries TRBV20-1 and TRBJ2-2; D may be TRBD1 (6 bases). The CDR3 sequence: CSARIGGNTGELFF. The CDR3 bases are TGCAGTGCTCGCATAGGGGGGAACACCGGGGAGCTGTTTTTT.